This TCR beta chain was recovered during a study of T cells in Graves' hyperthyroidism and ophthalmopathy. Germline V gene sequence: CDR1 LGHNA, CDR2 YNFKEQ. V lost 0 bases and J lost 2, with 14 bases in between. The CDR3 sequence is 17 residues long. This clonotype was counted only a few times. Aged 18 to 65, the patients had hyperthyroidism that was newly diagnosed and had lasted under 2 months. Blood was sampled at initial diagnosis of hyperthyroidism, prior to onset of any ophthalmopathy symptoms. From roughly 9.2 ml of fresh peripheral blood, PBMCs were isolated. There were TCR beta CDR3 regions amplified from RNA transcripts. A set of HTBI primers served as the primers for a first-round RT-PCR of the TCR CDR3. TCRdb re-called the multiplex PCR reads with MiXCR, one entry per CDR3 protein. The table has about 360,000 distinct CDR3 sequences, 15% to 19% seen once.

This receptor was obtained from a woman between 18 and 29 years old with Graves' hyperthyroidism that later progressed to Graves' ophthalmopathy. The chain carries TRBV4-2 and TRBJ1-5; D remains ambiguous. Sequencing was carried out using blood. The CDR3 loop reads CASSQEAGYGGNQPQHF. In DNA form, the CDR3 reads TGTGCCAGCAGCCAAGAGGCAGGCTATGGGGGCAATCAGCCCCAGCATTTT.